These T cell receptor beta chains were read from a single sample in a study of blood T cell repertoires in COVID-19. The table came from immunoSEQ multiplex PCR; TCRdb's copy has only in-frame clones and leaves some out. The sample records approximately 210,000 clones, 94% being singletons. Sequenced sample: peripheral blood. The receptor set was obtained from a young man with COVID-19, enrolled during active disease. CDR3s include the opening cysteine and the closing phenylalanine or tryptophan. The D gene is left open where the match is weak. Expanded clones are given a class, and other clones once, few, many or no size at all.

J: TRBJ2-3; D: .; size: .; V: TRBV2; CDR3: CASSVRLTDTQYF; DNA: TGTGCCAGCAGTGTACGGTTAACAGATACGCAGTATTTT
J: TRBJ1-1; D: .; size: few; V: TRBV6-4; CDR3: CASSDNGGEAFF; DNA: TGTGCCAGCAGTGACAACGGGGGGGAAGCTTTCTTT
J: TRBJ1-1; D: .; size: .; V: TRBV19; CDR3: CASSTTVNTEAFF; DNA: TGTGCCAGTAGTACCACAGTGAACACTGAAGCTTTCTTT
J: TRBJ1-1; D: TRBD1; size: .; V: TRBV5-1; CDR3: CASSQQGEGLDTEAFF; DNA: TGCGCCAGCAGCCAACAGGGGGAGGGTTTGGACACTGAAGCTTTCTTT
J: TRBJ1-1; D: TRBD1; size: .; V: TRBV27; CDR3: CASSLIQGAGEAFF; DNA: TGTGCCAGCAGTTTAATCCAGGGGGCTGGTGAAGCTTTCTTT
J: TRBJ2-7; D: TRBD1; size: .; V: TRBV7-9; CDR3: CASSWTGQQYF; DNA: TGTGCCAGCAGCTGGACAGGGCAGCAGTACTTC
J: TRBJ2-2; D: TRBD2; size: .; V: TRBV6-5; CDR3: CASSYVGLAGTGELFF; DNA: TGTGCCAGCAGTTACGTCGGACTAGCGGGGACCGGGGAGCTGTTTTTT
J: TRBJ1-2; D: TRBD1; size: .; V: TRBV3-1/TRBV3-2; CDR3: CASSQVRDSYYGYTF; DNA: TGTGCCAGCAGCCAAGTGAGGGACAGCTACTATGGCTACACCTTC
J: TRBJ1-4; D: TRBD1; size: .; V: TRBV5-1; CDR3: CASSRTGRHEKLFF; DNA: TGCGCCAGCAGTCGGACAGGTCGGCATGAAAAACTGTTTTTT
J: TRBJ2-1; D: TRBD2; size: .; V: TRBV5-5; CDR3: CASSKGLAGVVDEQFF; DNA: TGTGCCAGCAGCAAGGGACTAGCGGGGGTGGTGGATGAGCAGTTCTTC
J: TRBJ1-4; D: .; size: .; V: TRBV6-5; CDR3: CASSLREGLSEKLFF; DNA: TGTGCCAGCAGTTTGCGGGAGGGCCTTTCGGAAAAACTGTTTTTT
J: TRBJ1-5; D: TRBD1; size: .; V: TRBV27; CDR3: CASRPGQGYQPQHF; DNA: TGTGCCAGCAGACCCGGACAGGGGTATCAGCCCCAGCATTTT
J: TRBJ1-2; D: TRBD1; size: .; V: TRBV6-5; CDR3: CASRSYGTGSYGYTF; DNA: TGTGCCAGCAGGAGTTACGGGACAGGCTCTTATGGCTACACCTTC
J: TRBJ2-2; D: TRBD1; size: .; V: TRBV11-3; CDR3: CASSSRDRDTGELFF; DNA: TGTGCCAGCAGCTCCCGGGACAGGGACACCGGGGAGCTGTTTTTT
J: TRBJ2-1; D: TRBD1; size: .; V: TRBV18; CDR3: CASRGPGGGYNEQFF; DNA: TGTGCCAGCCGGGGCCCAGGGGGCGGCTACAATGAGCAGTTCTTC
J: TRBJ1-2; D: .; size: .; V: TRBV18; CDR3: CASSPGERNGYTF; DNA: TGTGCCAGCTCGCCAGGGGAGCGTAATGGCTACACCTTC
J: TRBJ1-5; D: TRBD1; size: .; V: TRBV29-1; CDR3: CSAATGTGDQPQHF; DNA: TGCAGCGCGGCTACCGGGACAGGGGATCAGCCCCAGCATTTT
J: TRBJ2-3; D: TRBD2; size: once; V: TRBV3-1/TRBV3-2; CDR3: CASSQGAGGLSTDTQYF; DNA: TGTGCCAGCAGCCAAGGGGCGGGGGGCCTTAGCACAGATACGCAGTATTTT
J: TRBJ1-5; D: .; size: .; V: TRBV19; CDR3: CAAGDNQPQHF; DNA: TGTGCCGCAGGGGATAATCAGCCCCAGCATTTT
J: TRBJ2-2; D: .; size: few; V: TRBV19; CDR3: CASSIERVTGELFF; DNA: TGTGCCAGTAGTATAGAGCGGGTGACCGGGGAGCTGTTTTTT
J: TRBJ1-1; D: .; size: .; V: TRBV6-6; CDR3: CASIAGDNSEAFF; DNA: TGTGCCAGCATAGCCGGGGACAACAGTGAAGCTTTCTTT
J: TRBJ1-5; D: .; size: .; V: TRBV3-1/TRBV3-2; CDR3: CASSPYRNPIQPQHF; DNA: TGTGCCAGCAGTCCCTACAGGAACCCAATCCAGCCCCAGCATTTT
J: TRBJ1-3; D: .; size: .; V: TRBV5-1; CDR3: CASSAHSGGSGNTIYF; DNA: TGCGCCAGCAGCGCCCATTCCGGGGGCTCTGGAAACACCATATATTTT
J: TRBJ2-5; D: .; size: .; V: TRBV6-6; CDR3: CASSRPDRDTQQETQYF; DNA: TGTGCCAGCAGTCGCCCGGACCGGGACACCCAACAAGAGACCCAGTACTTC
J: TRBJ1-6; D: .; size: .; V: TRBV27; CDR3: CASSQRDVISPLHF; DNA: TGTGCCAGCAGCCAGAGGGATGTAATTTCACCCCTCCACTTT
J: TRBJ2-2; D: .; size: .; V: TRBV5-4; CDR3: CASSFPSPNTGELFF; DNA: TGTGCCAGCAGCTTCCCAAGCCCCAACACCGGGGAGCTGTTTTTT
J: TRBJ2-7; D: TRBD1; size: .; V: TRBV6-5; CDR3: CAASSGTGVDEQYF; DNA: TGTGCCGCTTCCTCCGGGACAGGGGTTGACGAGCAGTACTTC
J: TRBJ1-1; D: .; size: .; V: TRBV7-9; CDR3: CASSLEWGWGRNTEAFF; DNA: TGTGCCAGCAGCTTAGAATGGGGCTGGGGGCGGAACACTGAAGCTTTCTTT
J: TRBJ2-7; D: .; size: .; V: TRBV5-1; CDR3: CASSPPRGGRSPHEQYF; DNA: TGCGCCAGCAGCCCACCGAGGGGGGGGCGCAGTCCCCACGAGCAGTACTTC
J: TRBJ2-3; D: TRBD1; size: .; V: TRBV7-2; CDR3: CASSWGQGTDTQYF; DNA: TGTGCCAGCAGCTGGGGACAGGGCACAGATACGCAGTATTTT
J: TRBJ1-1; D: .; size: .; V: TRBV9; CDR3: CASSAPGDTEAFF; DNA: TGTGCCAGCAGCGCCCCAGGGGACACTGAAGCTTTCTTT
J: TRBJ2-3; D: TRBD2; size: .; V: TRBV11-2; CDR3: CASSFGLAEYTDTQYF; DNA: TGTGCCAGCAGCTTTGGACTAGCGGAGTACACAGATACGCAGTATTTT
J: TRBJ2-7; D: .; size: .; V: TRBV19; CDR3: CAAQDWVDEQYF; DNA: TGTGCCGCGCAAGACTGGGTGGACGAGCAGTACTTC
J: TRBJ2-2; D: .; size: .; V: TRBV10-3; CDR3: CAIRRTAGELFF; DNA: TGTGCCATCAGGAGGACAGCCGGGGAGCTGTTTTTT
J: TRBJ2-1; D: TRBD2; size: .; V: TRBV6-5; CDR3: CASGLAGGGDEQFF; DNA: TGTGCCAGCGGGCTAGCGGGGGGCGGGGATGAGCAGTTCTTC
J: TRBJ1-3; D: .; size: .; V: TRBV6-5; CDR3: CASSYGLSGNTIYF; DNA: TGTGCCAGCAGTTATGGCCTCTCTGGAAACACCATATATTTT
J: TRBJ1-1; D: TRBD1; size: .; V: TRBV6-6; CDR3: CASSRDRERAFF; DNA: TGTGCCAGCAGCCGGGACAGGGAAAGAGCTTTCTTT
J: TRBJ1-5; D: TRBD1; size: .; V: TRBV5-6; CDR3: CASSFWTGVGSGNQPQHF; DNA: TGTGCCAGCAGCTTTTGGACAGGGGTAGGTTCAGGCAATCAGCCCCAGCATTTT
J: TRBJ2-7; D: .; size: .; V: TRBV25-1; CDR3: CASTGDTYEQYF; DNA: TGTGCCAGCACAGGGGATACCTACGAGCAGTACTTC
J: TRBJ2-2; D: .; size: .; V: TRBV3-1/TRBV3-2; CDR3: CASSQEVGVSTGELFF; DNA: TGTGCCAGCAGCCAAGAGGTAGGGGTCAGCACCGGGGAGCTGTTTTTT
J: TRBJ2-5; D: TRBD1; size: once; V: TRBV7-2; CDR3: CASSFNRGVEETQYF; DNA: TGTGCCAGCAGCTTCAACAGGGGAGTGGAAGAGACCCAGTACTTC
J: TRBJ2-5; D: TRBD2; size: .; V: TRBV5-1; CDR3: CASSLGLAGRETQYF; DNA: TGCGCCAGCAGCTTAGGACTAGCTGGACGGGAGACCCAGTACTTC